Presented here are 10 T cell receptor beta chains from one specimen sequenced in a study of siplizumab effects on memory and regulatory T cells. Repertoires were generated with immunoSEQ multiplex PCR, while TCRdb's copy carries only in-frame clones and drops some. The sample consists of 85,000 to 130,000 clones, 85% to 95% of them appearing once. Material for sequencing was Tregs sorted from blood. Source of these receptors: a human donor in good health.

V is TRBV5-5 and J is TRBJ2-1; D may be TRBD2 (5 bases). CDR3 size: 14 residues. Deletions cut 2 bases from V and 3 bases from J, with 9 bases between. Germline lookup yields CDR1 SGHKS and CDR2 YYEKEE (reference sequence). CDR3 in DNA: TGTGCCAGCAGCTTAGCGGCCAGCTACAATGAGCAGTTCTTC. This gives the protein CASSLAASYNEQFF.

The rearrangement uses TRBV4-1 and TRBJ2-1; the D gene is possibly TRBD2 (6 bases). The germline V gene encodes CDR1 MGHRA and CDR2 YSYEKL. This CDR3 is 17 amino acids long. The V end lost 3 bases, the J end lost 9 bases, and 24 bases lay between the germline ends. The CDR3 region is CASSQRDAGLALGEQFF. The CDR3 DNA sequence: TGCGCCAGCAGCCAGAGGGACGCGGGACTCGCCTTAGGTGAGCAGTTCTTC.

The V and J genes are TRBV27 and TRBJ2-1, with D perhaps matching TRBD2 (5 bases). The V gene lost 5 bases and the J gene lost 7 bases, with 21 bases spanning the gap. The CDR3 has 16 residues. The V gene's germline CDR1 is MNHEY and CDR2 SMNVEV (reference sequence). CDR3 DNA sequence: TGTGCCAGCAGTGAGGGAACAGCCACCTTTCGTAATGAGCAGTTCTTC. Encoded protein: CASSEGTATFRNEQFF.

This CDR3 reads CASSSTPADQGTQYF. CDR3 sequence (DNA): TGCGCCAGCAGCTCGACCCCAGCGGACCAGGGGACCCAGTACTTC. The gene calls are TRBV5-1 and TRBJ2-5; tentatively, D is TRBD1 or TRBD2 (5 bases each). The CDR3 spans 15 residues. Trimming left V 3 bases short and J 7 bases short, with 19 bases between. The V gene's germline CDR1 is SGHRS and CDR2 YFSETQ.

The CDR3 DNA reads TGCGCCAGCAGCTTGGGTCCTGTAGGGGCCGGTCAGCCCCAGCATTTT. This gives the protein CASSLGPVGAGQPQHF. This chain links TRBV5-1 with TRBJ1-5; D possibly corresponds to TRBD1 (5 bases). The CDR3 contains 16 residues. Trimming removed 0 bases from V and 6 bases from J, with 16 bases in between. Germline values: CDR1 SGHRS, CDR2 YFSETQ.

The chain couples TRBV6-6 to TRBJ1-1; D gene uncertain. V shed 8 bases and J shed 6 bases, with 13 bases lying between them. CDR1 is MNHNY and CDR2 is SVGAGI in the germline V gene (reference sequence). This CDR3 has 12 amino acids. The CDR3 protein is CASVAVNSEAFF. The CDR3 nucleotides are TGTGCCAGCGTAGCCGTTAACTCTGAAGCTTTCTTT.

The rearrangement uses TRBV7-9 and TRBJ1-4; 8 bases line up with TRBD1. Germline-derived CDR1 and CDR2 are SEHNR and FQNEAQ (reference sequence). This CDR3 has 16 residues. J was trimmed by 7 bases and V by 5 bases; bases with no gene match: 12. The CDR3, as DNA: TGTGCCAGCAGCCCGGACAGGGTAATAGTCGGTGAAAAACTGTTTTTT. Translated: CASSPDRVIVGEKLFF.

V and J are TRBV28 and TRBJ2-3; perhaps TRBD2 as D (5 bases). Germline CDR1 is MDHEN and CDR2 is SYDVKM. CDR3 length: 20 residues. V gave up 5 bases and J gave up 0 bases, with 27 bases separating them. CDR3 in DNA: TGTGCCAGCAGTCTCCATACATTCGGCGGGTCCAGCGGTAGCACAGATACGCAGTATTTT. Translated: CASSLHTFGGSSGSTDTQYF.

The V call is TRBV12-5, the J call TRBJ2-7; 13 bases fit TRBD2. The germline V gene encodes CDR1 LGHNT and CDR2 FRNRAP. The CDR3 runs to 18 residues. The V and J ends lost 2 bases and 3 bases, in that order; junction bases with no gene match: 10. The CDR3 region has the DNA TGTGCTAGTGGTTTGCGGGGAGGGGGACTAGCGGGAATCTACGAGCAGTACTTC. Its translation: CASGLRGGGLAGIYEQYF.

The CDR3 region has the DNA TGTGCCAGCAGCTATGGAGCCGCCATATATTTT. It is translated as CASSYGAAIYF. The chain recombines TRBV5-6 with TRBJ1-3; D gene unclear. Germline V lookup: CDR1 SGHDT, CDR2 YYEEEE. Trimming shortened V by 3 bases and J by 11 bases, and 9 bases separated the two germline ends. This CDR3 is 11 amino acids long.